Each of the 32 T cell receptor beta chains below was sequenced from the same sample in a study of shared clonotypes between healthy human individuals (dated by TCRdb to about 2020). To prepare the library, the immunoSEQ multiplex PCR assay was applied. TCRdb provides this immuneACCESS table in a form limited to in-frame rearrangements. Some clones are lacking; in checked studies, under half of them reflect an unresolved V gene, and why the rest are absent is not known. This sample holds around 180,000 clones; over 80% were observed only once. 0.067% of the sample is held by the ten biggest clonotypes. The sample consisted of naive CD4+ T cells sorted from blood. Explained via the paper, the cell subset or site label denotes: CD45RA+ positively selected. These receptors all stem from a woman aged 25 to 39 in good health.

The rearrangement links TRBV28 to TRBJ1-5; D gene uncertain. Germline CDR1 MDHEN, CDR2 SYDVKM. Between the trimmed V and J ends, which lost 5 bases and 0 bases, there was a span of 14 bases. The length of the CDR3 is 16 residues. In DNA, the CDR3 is TGTGCCAGCAGTCGGCGGGTCGGCGGTAGCAATCAGCCCCAGCATTTT. Translation gives CASSRRVGGSNQPQHF.

J is TRBJ2-6 and V is TRBV27, with 7 bases aligning to TRBD2. The V segment lost 7 bases and the J segment 1 base; nucleotides outside the gene matches: 13. Germline values: CDR1 MNHEY, CDR2 SMNVEV (reference sequence). This CDR3 is 18 amino acids long. CDR3 bases: TGTGCCAGCACCGCTTCGGATGGGCGGGAGTCTGGGGCCAACGTCCTGACTTTC. This encodes CASTASDGRESGANVLTF. Together with reference TRBV27 and TRBJ2-6, the CDR3 gives the full variable domain: EAQVTQNPRYLITVTGKKLTVTCSQNMNHEYMSWYRQDPGLGLRQIYYSMNVEVTDKGDVPEGYKVSRKEKRNFPLILESPSPNQTSLYFCASTASDGRESGANVLTFGAGSRLTVL.

The gene calls are TRBV5-1 and TRBJ2-5; 16 nucleotides match TRBD2. The end of the DNA aligns better with TRBJ2-7, so the J call may be wrong. Germline lookup yields CDR1 SGHRS and CDR2 YFSETQ. The CDR3 length is 16 residues. This CDR3 is CASGPGTSGRGYEQYF. DNA of the CDR3: TGCGCCAGCGGGCCCGGGACTAGCGGGAGGGGATACGAGCAGTACTTC.

In regard to this clone: This CDR3 is also generated by other DNA sequences in the sample. The J gene is TRBJ2-7, the V gene TRBV5-1, with D perhaps matching TRBD2 (5 bases). Between the trimmed V and J ends, which lost 3 bases and 1 base, there was a span of 5 bases. The CDR3 is 12 amino acids. Germline CDR1 is SGHRS and CDR2 is YFSETQ. The CDR3: CASSSGSYEQYF. The CDR3, as DNA: TGCGCCAGCAGCTCGGGATCCTACGAGCAGTACTTC. The complete variable domain, with remaining parts taken from reference TRBV5-1 and TRBJ2-7, reads KAGVTQTPRYLIKTRGQQVTLSCSPISGHRSVSWYQQTPGQGLQFLFEYFSETQRNKGNFPGRFSGRQFSNSRSEMNVSTLELGDSALYLCASSSGSYEQYFGPGTRLTVT.

The chain is built from TRBV19 and TRBJ1-2, with D possibly TRBD1 on 5 matching bases. The CDR3 contains 16 residues. Trimming took off 5 bases at V and 4 bases at J, with 20 bases between the two ends. Germline loops: CDR1 LNHDA, CDR2 SQIVND (reference sequence). The DNA of the CDR3 is TGTGCCAGTAGTCCCCGCGGGTTGGGGCAGATCTATGGCTACACCTTC. Protein product: CASSPRGLGQIYGYTF.

J is TRBJ1-5 and V is TRBV6-6; no reliable D call. Trimming left V 6 bases short and J 0 bases short, with 12 bases between. This CDR3 has 15 amino acids. The germline V gene has CDR1 MNHNY and CDR2 SVGAGI (reference sequence). The chain's CDR3 is CASRKESYSNQPQHF. In DNA, the CDR3 is TGTGCCAGCAGGAAGGAGAGCTATAGCAATCAGCCCCAGCATTTT.

The chain combines TRBV30 with TRBJ2-7, with TRBD2 matching 8 bases. Germline V gene data show CDR1 as GTSNPN and CDR2 as SVGIG (reference sequence). The junction had 7 bases not matched to a gene; V was cut back by 6 bases and J by 0 bases. The CDR3 extends over 14 amino acids. The CDR3 loop is CACPRAGASYEQYF. CDR3 DNA: TGTGCCTGCCCCCGAGCGGGAGCCTCCTACGAGCAGTACTTC.

CDR3 DNA: TGCGCCAGCAGTGAGAGGACATTATATGGCTACACCTTC. Translation gives CASSERTLYGYTF. This chain joins TRBV10-1 and TRBJ1-2; tentative D call: TRBD1 (5 bases). From germline, CDR1 is WNHNN and CDR2 SYGVQD (reference sequence). CDR3 length equals 13 residues. The V and J ends lost 2 bases and 5 bases respectively, with 9 bases between them.

The CDR3 reads CASSEGGGPKNIQYF. CDR3 nucleotide sequence: TGTGCCAGCAGTGAGGGCGGGGGGCCAAAAAACATTCAGTACTTC. The chain carries TRBV6-1 and TRBJ2-4; 8 positions match TRBD2. The germline V gene has CDR1 MNHNS and CDR2 SASEGT. V shed 3 bases, J shed 4 bases, and the junction held 5 bases outside the gene matches. The CDR3 contains 15 residues.

J is TRBJ1-4 and V is TRBV19; D remains unclear. Trimming pared 5 bases from V and 0 bases from J, leaving 16 bases between. Germline CDR1 reads LNHDA; CDR2 reads SQIVND (reference sequence). The CDR3 runs 17 residues. CDR3 protein: CASSVRLDSATNEKLFF. The CDR3 nucleotides are TGTGCCAGTAGTGTCCGACTGGACTCAGCAACTAATGAAAAACTGTTTTTT.

This chain links TRBV7-2 with TRBJ2-5; no reliable D call. V dropped 2 bases and J dropped 2 bases, with 12 bases sitting between them. This CDR3 has 15 residues. Germline CDR1 and CDR2: SGHTA and FQGNSA. CDR3 sequence reads: CASSLNSYPQETQYF. In nucleotides, the CDR3 is TGTGCCAGCAGCTTAAATAGTTACCCTCAAGAGACCCAGTACTTC.

V and J are TRBV5-1 and TRBJ1-2; no clear D gene. The germline gives CDR1 SGHRS, CDR2 YFSETQ. The CDR3 totals 13 residues. Trimming left V 0 bases short and J 7 bases short, with 10 bases between. The DNA for the CDR3 is TGCGCCAGCAGCTTGGTTCCGGGAAGTGGCTACACCTTC. Residues: CASSLVPGSGYTF.

The rearrangement uses TRBV29-1 and TRBJ2-5; a possible D gene is TRBD1 (6 bases). The end of the DNA is better explained by TRBJ2-7, so the J call may be wrong. The CDR3 consists of 11 residues. Germline V lookup: CDR1 SQVTM, CDR2 ANQGSEA. The CDR3 DNA sequence: TGCAGCGTTGGGACAGTAGACGAGCAGTACTTC. Protein: CSVGTVDEQYF.

The chain combines TRBV7-2 with TRBJ2-2, with D tentatively TRBD2 (6 bases). The V end lost 2 bases, the J end lost 1 base, and 11 bases lay between the germline ends. The CDR3 has 16 amino acids. Germline V gene data show CDR1 as SGHTA and CDR2 as FQGNSA. Here the CDR3 reads CASSLHSGRNTGELFF. The CDR3 DNA reads as TGTGCCAGCAGCTTACACAGCGGGCGGAACACCGGGGAGCTGTTTTTT.

The chain carries TRBV5-1 and TRBJ2-7; D is unresolved. V gave up 3 bases and J gave up 4 bases, with 14 bases separating them. CDR1 is SGHRS, CDR2 YFSETQ, per germline. This CDR3 is built from 14 residues. CDR3 DNA: TGCGCCAGCAGCTCCCAGGCGGCGGCGTACGAGCAGTACTTC. It specifies CASSSQAAAYEQYF.

V gene TRBV28 combines with J gene TRBJ1-1; D possibly corresponds to TRBD1 (5 bases). Germline V gene lookup returns CDR1 MDHEN and CDR2 SYDVKM. This CDR3 region has 17 residues. V was shortened by 2 bases and J by 3 bases, with 19 bases between the two germline ends. The CDR3 is CASSLRQGGFMYTEAFF. CDR3 DNA: TGTGCCAGCAGTTTAAGGCAGGGCGGTTTTATGTACACTGAAGCTTTCTTT. The entire variable domain, with the rest obtained from reference TRBV28 and TRBJ1-1, is as follows: DVKVTQSSRYLVKRTGEKVFLECVQDMDHENMFWYRQDPGLGLRLIYFSYDVKMKEKGDIPEGYSVSREKKERFSLILESASTNQTSMYLCASSLRQGGFMYTEAFFGQGTRLTVV.

V gene TRBV6-1 combines with J gene TRBJ2-7; the D is unclear. Trimming stripped 4 bases from V and 2 bases from J, with 12 bases between. The germline V gene encodes CDR1 MNHNS and CDR2 SASEGT. This CDR3 has 14 amino acids. CDR3 residues: CASSVGQITYEQYF. As DNA, the CDR3 is TGTGCCAGCAGTGTCGGGCAGATTACCTACGAGCAGTACTTC.

The chain combines TRBV7-3 with TRBJ2-3; D gene ambiguous. The CDR3 is made up of 14 amino acids. Deletions cut 1 base from V and 2 bases from J, with 7 bases between. Looked up from germline, CDR1 is SGHTA and CDR2 is FQGTGA. Here the CDR3 DNA reads TGTGCCAGCAGCTTAAATCCGGCCACAGATACGCAGTATTTT. Its translation is CASSLNPATDTQYF.

The chain couples TRBV19 to TRBJ2-5; D call uncertain. The CDR3 is 12 residues long. Germline V CDR1 and CDR2: LNHDA, SQIVND (reference sequence). V shed 4 bases and J shed 1 base, with 4 bases lying between them. The CDR3: CASSNSQETQYF. In DNA form, the CDR3 reads TGTGCCAGTAGTAACAGCCAAGAGACCCAGTACTTC. The entire variable domain, with the rest obtained from reference TRBV19 and TRBJ2-5, is as follows: DGGITQSPKYLFRKEGQNVTLSCEQNLNHDAMYWYRQDPGQGLRLIYYSQIVNDFQKGDIAEGYSVSREKKESFPLTVTSAQKNPTAFYLCASSNSQETQYFGPGTRLLVL.

This chain links TRBV4-1 with TRBJ1-4; TRBD1 is a possible D gene (6 bases). Germline loops: CDR1 MGHRA, CDR2 YSYEKL. The V end was cut by 1 base, the J end by 8 bases, with 11 bases between. The CDR3 loop spans 14 amino acids. The CDR3 region has the DNA TGCGCCAGCAGCCAAGGGGGGGCGCAGGAAAAACTGTTTTTT. This codes for CASSQGGAQEKLFF.

V gene TRBV27 combines with J gene TRBJ1-5; D call uncertain. The CDR3 totals 14 residues. The ends were cut back, 3 bases at V and 5 bases at J, with 11 bases in the middle. Germline V gene sequence: CDR1 MNHEY, CDR2 SMNVEV (reference sequence). CDR3 sequence: CASSFRGRDQPQHF. The CDR3 bases are TGTGCCAGCAGTTTTCGAGGACGCGATCAGCCCCAGCATTTT.

The sample holds a few counts of this clone. The chain joins TRBV28 to TRBJ2-7; weak D call: TRBD2 (6 bases). V shed 5 bases and J shed 2 bases, with 10 bases lying between them. The V gene's germline CDR1 is MDHEN and CDR2 SYDVKM. This CDR3 spans 13 amino acids. The DNA for the CDR3 is TGTGCCAGCAGTACCGGGAGCACCTACGAGCAGTACTTC. It yields the protein CASSTGSTYEQYF.

The chain joins TRBV28 to TRBJ2-7; 9 bases fit TRBD1. Germline values: CDR1 MDHEN, CDR2 SYDVKM. This CDR3 region has 16 residues. After removal of 5 bases from V and 2 bases from J, the junction contained 10 bases not matched to a gene. DNA for the CDR3: TGTGCCAGCAGTCCCCCTCCGGGACAGGGTGCCTACGAGCAGTACTTC. Protein: CASSPPPGQGAYEQYF.

The chain is built from TRBV27 and TRBJ1-2; D gene ambiguous. The CDR3 is 13 amino acids. CDR1 and CDR2 from the germline V gene are MNHEY and SMNVEV (reference sequence). The ends were cut back, 2 bases at V and 8 bases at J, with 12 bases in the middle. Here the CDR3 DNA reads TGTGCCAGCAGTTTAGGCCAAGGCGGGGGCTACACCTTC. Translating it yields CASSLGQGGGYTF.

Here the CDR3 reads CASSFPGLHRQSYEQYF. The DNA of the CDR3 is TGTGCCAGCAGCTTTCCGGGACTACACCGGCAGTCCTACGAGCAGTACTTC. The genes are TRBV11-2 and TRBJ2-7; 7 bases line up with TRBD2. The germline CDR1 and CDR2 sequences are SGHAT and FQNNGV. V lost 3 bases and J lost 1; bases outside the gene matches: 12. This CDR3 region has 17 residues.

This clone occurred once. V usage is TRBV5-1 and J usage is TRBJ2-7, with 12 bases that match TRBD1. The J segment lost 3 bases and the V segment lost 4 bases, leaving 8 bases of the junction unmatched. Germline V gene sequence: CDR1 SGHRS, CDR2 YFSETQ. This CDR3 is 16 amino acids long. CDR3 nucleotide sequence: TGCGCCAGCAGCCCCGCTCGGGACAGGGGGCTCTACGAGCAGTACTTC. As protein: CASSPARDRGLYEQYF.

The genes are TRBV11-1 and TRBJ1-1, with 8 bases identical to TRBD1. Germline V lookup: CDR1 SGHAT, CDR2 FQDESV (reference sequence). This CDR3 contains 16 residues. J was trimmed by 1 base and V by 5 bases; bases with no gene match: 9. The CDR3 loop is CASSTRTGNENTEAFF. The CDR3, as DNA: TGTGCCAGCAGCACCAGGACAGGGAATGAGAACACTGAAGCTTTCTTT.

The J gene is TRBJ2-5, the V gene TRBV28; possibly TRBD1 for D (5 bases). TRBJ2-7 explains the end of the DNA better; the J call may be wrong. The CDR3 covers 19 residues. CDR1 is MDHEN, CDR2 SYDVKM, per germline. The CDR3 coding sequence is TGTGCCAGCAGTTTCCCCCTAAGGGCAGGGAACCCGTCCTCCTACGAGCAGTACTTC. The encoded protein is CASSFPLRAGNPSSYEQYF.

The V and J genes are TRBV28 and TRBJ2-7, with TRBD2 identical over 16 bases. V shed 5 bases and J 6 bases; nucleotides not matched to a gene: 19. The CDR3 runs 20 residues. CDR1 is MDHEN and CDR2 is SYDVKM in the germline V gene. The chain's CDR3 is CASSVGGGGLAGGLFVEQYF. CDR3 coding DNA: TGTGCCAGCAGTGTGGGTGGTGGGGGACTAGCGGGAGGGCTTTTCGTCGAGCAGTACTTC.

The rearrangement joins TRBV18 to TRBJ1-3; 8 nucleotides align to TRBD1. The CDR3 totals 16 residues. V shed 3 bases and J 4 bases; nucleotides not matched to a gene: 8. CDR1 and CDR2 (germline): KGHSH, LQKENI. The CDR3 bases are TGTGCCAGCTCACCTCAAGACAGGGGCCAAGGAAACACCATATATTTT. The encoded protein is CASSPQDRGQGNTIYF. The full variable domain, its missing parts supplied by reference TRBV18 and TRBJ1-3, is NAGVMQNPRHLVRRRGQEARLRCSPMKGHSHVYWYRQLPEEGLKFMVYLQKENIIDESGMPKERFSAEFPKEGPSILRIQQVVRGDSAAYFCASSPQDRGQGNTIYFGEGSWLTVV.

The chain uses TRBV18 and TRBJ1-3; D is unresolved. V dropped 3 bases and J dropped 3 bases, with 3 bases sitting between them. CDR3 length: 12 residues. The germline V gene has CDR1 KGHSH and CDR2 LQKENI. The CDR3: CASSPLGNTIYF. CDR3 nucleotides: TGTGCCAGCTCACCGCTTGGAAACACCATATATTTT.

The chain couples TRBV7-6 to TRBJ1-1, with a possible D match to TRBD1 (5 bases). Germline values: CDR1 SGHVS, CDR2 FNYEAQ. The CDR3 is 13 residues long. V lost 1 base and J 4 bases, leaving 7 bases between the germline ends. The CDR3 reads CASSLGGPTEAFF. DNA for the CDR3: TGTGCCAGCAGCTTAGGGGGCCCCACTGAAGCTTTCTTT. The variable domain in full, with the rest retrieved from reference TRBV7-6 and TRBJ1-1, is GAGVSQSPRYKVTKRGQDVALRCDPISGHVSLYWYRQALGQGPEFLTYFNYEAQQDKSGLPNDRFSAERPEGSISTLTIQRTEQRDSAMYRCASSLGGPTEAFFGQGTRLTVV.